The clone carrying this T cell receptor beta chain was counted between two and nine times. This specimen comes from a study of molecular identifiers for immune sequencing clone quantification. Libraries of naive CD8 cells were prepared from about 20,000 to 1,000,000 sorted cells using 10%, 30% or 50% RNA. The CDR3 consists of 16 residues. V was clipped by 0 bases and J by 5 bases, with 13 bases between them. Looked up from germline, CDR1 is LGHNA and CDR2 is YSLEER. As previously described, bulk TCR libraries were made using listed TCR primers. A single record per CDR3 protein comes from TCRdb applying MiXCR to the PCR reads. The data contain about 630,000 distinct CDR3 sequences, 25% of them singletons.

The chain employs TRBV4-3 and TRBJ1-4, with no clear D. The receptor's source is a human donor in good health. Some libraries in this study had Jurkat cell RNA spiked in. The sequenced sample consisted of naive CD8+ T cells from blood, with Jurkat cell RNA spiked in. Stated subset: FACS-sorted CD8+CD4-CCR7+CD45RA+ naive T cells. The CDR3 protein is CASSQDSSYQNEKLFF. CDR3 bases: TGCGCCAGCAGCCAAGATTCGAGCTACCAAAATGAAAAACTGTTTTTT.